This T cell receptor beta chain was sequenced for a study of blood T cell repertoires in COVID-19. Here immunoSEQ multiplex PCR was the method, and the copy in TCRdb shows in-frame clones only, minus some. The sample includes about 280,000 clones, around 85% seen only once; the top ten take roughly 2.5%. This clone has more than one count but fewer than ten. The CDR3 loop spans 15 amino acids. CDR1 and CDR2 (germline): MNHEY, SMNVEV (reference sequence). The junction had 8 bases not matched to a gene; V was cut back by 5 bases and J by 4 bases. Sequenced material: PBMCs or T cells enriched from blood (not recorded which). V gene TRBV27 combines with J gene TRBJ2-3, with 8 bases lining up with TRBD2. The TCR comes from a woman aged 50 to 60 who had recovered from COVID-19. The CDR3 protein is CASSQSGSTADTQYF. CDR3 DNA: TGTGCCAGCAGTCAAAGCGGGAGCACCGCAGATACGCAGTATTTT.